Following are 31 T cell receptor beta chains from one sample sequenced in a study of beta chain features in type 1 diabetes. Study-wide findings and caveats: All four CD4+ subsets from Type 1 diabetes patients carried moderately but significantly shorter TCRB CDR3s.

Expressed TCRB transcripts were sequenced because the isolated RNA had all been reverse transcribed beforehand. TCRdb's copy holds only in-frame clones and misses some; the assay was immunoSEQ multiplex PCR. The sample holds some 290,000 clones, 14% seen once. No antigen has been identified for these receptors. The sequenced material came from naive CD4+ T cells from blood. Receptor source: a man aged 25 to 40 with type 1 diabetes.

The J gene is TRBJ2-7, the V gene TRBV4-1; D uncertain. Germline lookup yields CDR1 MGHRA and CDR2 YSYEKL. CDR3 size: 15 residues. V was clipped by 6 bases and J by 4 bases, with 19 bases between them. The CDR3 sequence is CASSQNPIPGYEQYF. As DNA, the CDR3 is TGCGCCAGCAGTCAAAACCCTATACCCGGGTACGAGCAGTACTTC.

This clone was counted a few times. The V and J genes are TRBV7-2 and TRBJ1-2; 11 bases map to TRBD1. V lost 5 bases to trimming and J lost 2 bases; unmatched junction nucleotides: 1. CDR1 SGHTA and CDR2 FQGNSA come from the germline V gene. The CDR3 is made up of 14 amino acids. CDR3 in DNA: TGTGCCAGCAGCCGGGACAGGGGGAACTATGGCTACACCTTC. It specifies CASSRDRGNYGYTF.

CDR3 in amino acids: CATGGQSGRGGANVLTF. CDR3 in DNA: TGTGCCACCGGGGGACAGTCTGGCCGGGGAGGGGCCAACGTCCTGACTTTC. The V gene is TRBV27, the J gene TRBJ2-6, with D possibly matching TRBD1 (7 bases). Germline loops: CDR1 MNHEY, CDR2 SMNVEV (reference sequence). The CDR3 extends over 17 amino acids. V lost 10 bases to trimming and J lost 4 bases, with 23 bases between them.

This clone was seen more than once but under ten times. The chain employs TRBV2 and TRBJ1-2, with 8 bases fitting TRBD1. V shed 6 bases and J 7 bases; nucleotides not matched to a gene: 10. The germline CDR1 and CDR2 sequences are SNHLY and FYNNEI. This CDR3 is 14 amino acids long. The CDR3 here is CASSDWTGIGGYTF. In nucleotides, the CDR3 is TGTGCCAGCAGCGACTGGACAGGGATAGGTGGCTACACCTTC.

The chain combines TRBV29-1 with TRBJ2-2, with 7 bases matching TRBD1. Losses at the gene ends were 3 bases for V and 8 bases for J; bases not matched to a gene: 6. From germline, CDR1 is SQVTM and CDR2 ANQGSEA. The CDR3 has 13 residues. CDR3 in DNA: TGCAGCGTTGATTCTACAGGGGCAGGGGAGCTGTTTTTT. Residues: CSVDSTGAGELFF.

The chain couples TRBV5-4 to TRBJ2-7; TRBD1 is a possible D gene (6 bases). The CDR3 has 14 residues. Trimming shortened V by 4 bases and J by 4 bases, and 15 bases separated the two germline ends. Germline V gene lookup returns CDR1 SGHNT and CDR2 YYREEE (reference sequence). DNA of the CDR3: TGTGCCAGCAGCCCGCAACAGGGTTGGTACGAGCAGTACTTC. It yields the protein CASSPQQGWYEQYF.

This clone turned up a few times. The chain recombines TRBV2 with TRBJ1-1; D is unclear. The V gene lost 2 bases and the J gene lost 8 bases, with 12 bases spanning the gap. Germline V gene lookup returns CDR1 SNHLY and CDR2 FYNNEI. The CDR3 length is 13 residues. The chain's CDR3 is CASSESGSAEAFF. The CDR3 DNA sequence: TGTGCCAGCAGTGAATCGGGGTCAGCAGAAGCTTTCTTT.

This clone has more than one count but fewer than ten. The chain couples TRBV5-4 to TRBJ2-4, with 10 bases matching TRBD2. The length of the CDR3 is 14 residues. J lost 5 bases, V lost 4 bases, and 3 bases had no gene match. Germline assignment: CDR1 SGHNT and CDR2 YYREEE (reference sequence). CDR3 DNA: TGTGCCAGCAGCAAAGGACTAGCGGAAAACATTCAGTACTTC. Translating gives CASSKGLAENIQYF.

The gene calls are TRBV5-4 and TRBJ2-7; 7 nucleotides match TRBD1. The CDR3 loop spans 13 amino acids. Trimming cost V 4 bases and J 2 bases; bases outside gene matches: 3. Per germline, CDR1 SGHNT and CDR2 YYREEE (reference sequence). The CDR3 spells CASSPGTAYEQYF. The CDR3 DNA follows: TGTGCCAGCAGCCCAGGGACAGCCTACGAGCAGTACTTC. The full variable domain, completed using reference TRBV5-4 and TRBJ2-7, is ETGVTQSPTHLIKTRGQQVTLRCSSQSGHNTVSWYQQALGQGPQFIFQYYREEENGRGNFPPRFSGLQFPNYSSELNVNALELDDSALYLCASSPGTAYEQYFGPGTRLTVT.

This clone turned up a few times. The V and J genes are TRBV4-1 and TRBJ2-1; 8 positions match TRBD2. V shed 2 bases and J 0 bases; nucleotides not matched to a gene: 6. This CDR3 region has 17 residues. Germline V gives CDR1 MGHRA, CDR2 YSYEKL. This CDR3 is CASSQRSGASSYNEQFF. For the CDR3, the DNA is TGCGCCAGCAGCCAACGTAGCGGGGCCAGCTCCTACAATGAGCAGTTCTTC.

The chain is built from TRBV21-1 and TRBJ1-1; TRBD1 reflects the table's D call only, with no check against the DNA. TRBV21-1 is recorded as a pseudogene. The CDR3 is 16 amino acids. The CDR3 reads CASSKILQGARAAAFF. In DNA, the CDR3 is TGTGCCAGCAGCAAAATTCTTCAGGGGGCCAGGGCTGCAGCTTTCTTT.

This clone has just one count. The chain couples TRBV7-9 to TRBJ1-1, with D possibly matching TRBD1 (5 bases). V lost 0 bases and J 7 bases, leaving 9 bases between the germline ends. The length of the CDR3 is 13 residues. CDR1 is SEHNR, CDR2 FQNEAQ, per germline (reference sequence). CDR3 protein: CASSLAAGDEAFF. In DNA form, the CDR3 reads TGTGCCAGCAGCTTAGCTGCGGGGGATGAAGCTTTCTTT.

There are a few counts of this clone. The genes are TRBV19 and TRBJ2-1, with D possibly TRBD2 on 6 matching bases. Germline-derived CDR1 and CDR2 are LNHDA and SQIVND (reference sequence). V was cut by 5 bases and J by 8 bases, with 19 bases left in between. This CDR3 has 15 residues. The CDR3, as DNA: TGTGCCAGTAGTCTCACCGGGACCCGCGGGGATGAGCAGTTCTTC. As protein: CASSLTGTRGDEQFF.

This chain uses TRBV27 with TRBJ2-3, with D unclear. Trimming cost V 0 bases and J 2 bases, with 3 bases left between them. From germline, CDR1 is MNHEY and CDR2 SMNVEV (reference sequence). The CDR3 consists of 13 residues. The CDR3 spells CASSLSYTDTQYF. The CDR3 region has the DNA TGTGCCAGCAGTTTATCTTACACAGATACGCAGTATTTT.

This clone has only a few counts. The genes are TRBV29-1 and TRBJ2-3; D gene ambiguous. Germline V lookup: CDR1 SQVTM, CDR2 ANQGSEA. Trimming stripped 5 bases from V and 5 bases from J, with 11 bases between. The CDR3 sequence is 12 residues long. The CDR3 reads CSVTLPGDTQYF. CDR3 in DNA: TGCAGCGTTACCTTACCCGGAGATACGCAGTATTTT.

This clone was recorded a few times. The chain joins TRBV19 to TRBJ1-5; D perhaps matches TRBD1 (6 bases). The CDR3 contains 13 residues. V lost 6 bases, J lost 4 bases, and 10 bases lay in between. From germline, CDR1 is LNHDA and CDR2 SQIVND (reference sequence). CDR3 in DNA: TGTGCCAGTAGCAGGACAGAGAATCAGCCCCAGCATTTT. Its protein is CASSRTENQPQHF.

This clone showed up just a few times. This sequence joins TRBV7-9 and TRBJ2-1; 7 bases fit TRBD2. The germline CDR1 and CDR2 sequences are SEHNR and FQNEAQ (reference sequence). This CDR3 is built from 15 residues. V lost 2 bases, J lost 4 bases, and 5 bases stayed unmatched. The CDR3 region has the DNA TGTGCCAGCAGCTTACGCGGGAGAGGTTACAATGAGCAGTTCTTC. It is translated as CASSLRGRGYNEQFF.

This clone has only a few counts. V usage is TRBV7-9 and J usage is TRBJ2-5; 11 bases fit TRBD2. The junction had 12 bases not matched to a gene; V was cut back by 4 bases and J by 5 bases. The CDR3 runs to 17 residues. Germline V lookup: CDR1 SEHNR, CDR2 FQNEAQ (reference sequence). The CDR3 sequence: CASSSGLAGLEVETQYF. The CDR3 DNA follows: TGTGCCAGCAGCTCCGGACTAGCGGGCCTGGAGGTGGAGACCCAGTACTTC.

CDR3 region: CASSHDGTSGSYEQYF. Here the CDR3 DNA reads TGTGCCAGCAGCCACGATGGTACTAGCGGTTCCTACGAGCAGTACTTC. V gene TRBV7-9 combines with J gene TRBJ2-7, with TRBD2 identical over 8 bases. CDR1 and CDR2 from the germline V gene are SEHNR and FQNEAQ (reference sequence). The CDR3 is 16 amino acids. V was pared by 5 bases and J by 1 base, with 10 bases of the junction left unmatched. The full variable domain, rest sourced from reference TRBV7-9 and TRBJ2-7, is DTGVSQNPRHKITKRGQNVTFRCDPISEHNRLYWYRQTLGQGPEFLTYFQNEAQLEKSRLLSDRFSAERPKGSFSTLEIQRTEQGDSAMYLCASSHDGTSGSYEQYFGPGTRLTVT.

The DNA of the CDR3 is TGTGCCAGCAGCCGTATGGGACTACCCACAGATACGCAGTATTTT. Protein: CASSRMGLPTDTQYF. The chain has TRBV9 and TRBJ2-3; 7 positions agree with TRBD2. The CDR3 spans 15 residues. Unmatched junction bases numbered 7, after V lost 4 bases and J lost 2 bases. Per the germline V gene, CDR1 is SGDLS and CDR2 is YYNGEE.

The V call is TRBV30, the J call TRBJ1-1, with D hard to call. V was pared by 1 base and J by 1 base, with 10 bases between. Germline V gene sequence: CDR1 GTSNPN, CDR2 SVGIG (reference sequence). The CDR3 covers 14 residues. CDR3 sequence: CAWSGNAENTEAFF. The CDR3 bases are TGTGCCTGGAGTGGTAACGCGGAGAACACTGAAGCTTTCTTT.

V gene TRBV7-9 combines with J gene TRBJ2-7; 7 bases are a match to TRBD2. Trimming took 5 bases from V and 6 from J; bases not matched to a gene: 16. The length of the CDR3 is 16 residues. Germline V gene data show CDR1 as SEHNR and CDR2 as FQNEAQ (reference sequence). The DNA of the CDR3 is TGTGCCAGCAGCGCGTACCGGGACTATGGGACCTCCGAGCAGTACTTC. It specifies CASSAYRDYGTSEQYF.

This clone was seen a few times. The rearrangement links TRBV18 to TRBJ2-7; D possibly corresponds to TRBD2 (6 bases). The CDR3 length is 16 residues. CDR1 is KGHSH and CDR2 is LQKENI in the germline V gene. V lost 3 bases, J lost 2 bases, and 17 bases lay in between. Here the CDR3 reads CASSPRGGLSAYEQYF. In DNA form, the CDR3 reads TGTGCCAGCTCACCGCGGGGCGGGCTCTCCGCCTACGAGCAGTACTTC.

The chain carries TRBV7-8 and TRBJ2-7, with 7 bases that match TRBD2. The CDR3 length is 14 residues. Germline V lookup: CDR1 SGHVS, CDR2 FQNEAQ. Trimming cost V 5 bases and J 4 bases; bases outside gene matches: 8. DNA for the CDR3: TGTGCCAGCAGCCCTTCCGTCGGGAGGTACGAGCAGTACTTC. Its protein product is CASSPSVGRYEQYF.

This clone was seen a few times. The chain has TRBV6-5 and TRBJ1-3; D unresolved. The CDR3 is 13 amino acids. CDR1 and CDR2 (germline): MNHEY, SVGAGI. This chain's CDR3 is CGIGEGTGNTIYF. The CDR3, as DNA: TGTGGAATTGGCGAGGGTACTGGAAACACCATATATTTT.

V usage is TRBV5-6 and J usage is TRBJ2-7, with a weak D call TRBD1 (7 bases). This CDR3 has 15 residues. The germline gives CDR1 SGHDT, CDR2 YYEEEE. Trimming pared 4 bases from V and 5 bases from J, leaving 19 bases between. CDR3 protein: CASSTPGEGGNEQYF. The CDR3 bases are TGTGCCAGCAGCACCCCGGGGGAAGGGGGCAACGAGCAGTACTTC.

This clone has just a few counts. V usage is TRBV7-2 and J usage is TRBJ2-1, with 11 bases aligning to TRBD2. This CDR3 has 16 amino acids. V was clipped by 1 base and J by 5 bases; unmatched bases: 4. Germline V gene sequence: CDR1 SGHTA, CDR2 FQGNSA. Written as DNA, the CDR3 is TGTGCCAGCAGCTTAGTAGGGACTAGCGGTCACAATGAGCAGTTCTTC. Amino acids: CASSLVGTSGHNEQFF.

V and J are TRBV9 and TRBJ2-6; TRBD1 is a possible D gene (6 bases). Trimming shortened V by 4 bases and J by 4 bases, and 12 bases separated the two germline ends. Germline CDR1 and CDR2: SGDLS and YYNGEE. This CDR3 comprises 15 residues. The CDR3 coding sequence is TGTGCCAGCAGCCGTACAGGGACCGGGGCCAACGTCCTGACTTTC. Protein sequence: CASSRTGTGANVLTF.

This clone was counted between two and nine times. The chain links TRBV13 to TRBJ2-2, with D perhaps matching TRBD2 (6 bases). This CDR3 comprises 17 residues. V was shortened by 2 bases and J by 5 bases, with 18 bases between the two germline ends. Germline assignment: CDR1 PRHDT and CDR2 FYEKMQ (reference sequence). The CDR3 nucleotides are TGTGCCAGCAGCTTAAGGTCTCGGGCGGGGTATACCGGGGAGCTGTTTTTT. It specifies CASSLRSRAGYTGELFF.

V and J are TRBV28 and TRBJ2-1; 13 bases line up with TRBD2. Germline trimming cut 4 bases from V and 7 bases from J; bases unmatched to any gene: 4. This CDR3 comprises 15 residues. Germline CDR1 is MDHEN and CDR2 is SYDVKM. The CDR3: CASSSWTSGSNEQFF. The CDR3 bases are TGTGCCAGCAGTTCATGGACTAGCGGGAGTAATGAGCAGTTCTTC. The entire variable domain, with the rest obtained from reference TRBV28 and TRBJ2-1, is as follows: DVKVTQSSRYLVKRTGEKVFLECVQDMDHENMFWYRQDPGLGLRLIYFSYDVKMKEKGDIPEGYSVSREKKERFSLILESASTNQTSMYLCASSSWTSGSNEQFFGPGTRLTVL.

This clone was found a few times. As DNA, the CDR3 is TGTGCCAGCAGTAGGACAGGTGGAGCTTTCTTT. Protein product: CASSRTGGAFF. The V gene is TRBV6-1, the J gene TRBJ1-1; TRBD1 matches 7 bases. The CDR3 consists of 11 residues. V trimming: 5 bases; J trimming: 10 bases; junction bases outside the gene matches: 4. CDR1 is MNHNS, CDR2 SASEGT, per germline.